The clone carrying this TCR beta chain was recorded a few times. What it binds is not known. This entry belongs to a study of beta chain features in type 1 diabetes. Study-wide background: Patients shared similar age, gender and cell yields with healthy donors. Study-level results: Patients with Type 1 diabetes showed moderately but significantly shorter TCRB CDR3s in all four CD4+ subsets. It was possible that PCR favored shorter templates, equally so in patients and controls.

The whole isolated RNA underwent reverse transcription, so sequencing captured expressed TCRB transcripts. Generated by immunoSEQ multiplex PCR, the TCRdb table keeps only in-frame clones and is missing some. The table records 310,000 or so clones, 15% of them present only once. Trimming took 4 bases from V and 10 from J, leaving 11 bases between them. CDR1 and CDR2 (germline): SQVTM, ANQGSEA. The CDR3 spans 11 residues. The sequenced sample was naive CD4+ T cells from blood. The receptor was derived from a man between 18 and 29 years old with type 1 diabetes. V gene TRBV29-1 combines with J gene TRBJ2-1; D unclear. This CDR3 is CSVVPLHEQFF. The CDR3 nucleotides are TGCAGCGTTGTCCCACTTCACGAGCAGTTCTTC.